This TCR beta chain was sequenced in a study of Graves' ophthalmopathy and Graves' hyperthyroidism. The germline V gene has CDR1 SQVTM and CDR2 ANQGSEA. The CDR3 extends over 12 amino acids. Scientists amplified the TCR beta CDR3 regions from RNA transcripts. HTBI-primed first-round RT-PCR preceded second-round multiplex PCR. TCRdb reprocessed the multiplex PCR reads with MiXCR, giving one entry per CDR3 protein. The repertoire holds 600,000 to 700,000 distinct CDR3 sequences, with roughly two fifths as singletons. Turning to this clonotype: A junction end diverges from the germline sequence, so it may reflect a read error.

The clonotype comes from an adult man with Graves' ophthalmopathy. Input material: peripheral blood. The V gene is TRBV29-1, the J gene TRBJ1-4; D is ambiguous. In nucleotides, the CDR3 is TGCAGCGTTCTAAGGGTTGAGGAAAAACAGTTTTTT. It is translated as CSVLRVEEKQFF.